These T cell receptor beta chains were read from a single sample in a study of vaccination and CD4 T cells after COVID-19. Their cognate antigens are unknown. TCRdb redid the calling of the PCR reads with MiXCR, one entry per CDR3 protein. In the table there are approximately 24,000 distinct CDR3 sequences, 55% to 70% of which are singletons. Sequenced sample: CD4+ T cells from blood, cultured in vitro. These TCRs come from a human donor who had recovered from COVID-19. CDR3s include the opening cysteine and the closing phenylalanine or tryptophan. D genes are given only for firm matches. The size of a clone is reported for some rows only, either as once, few or many, or as a class for expanded clones.

V gene: TRBV4-3
J gene: TRBJ1-2
D gene: TRBD1
clone size: few
CDR3 protein: CASSQSAQGAGYGYTF
CDR3 DNA: TGCGCCAGCAGCCAAAGCGCCCAGGGGGCGGGCTATGGCTACACCTTC

V gene: TRBV27
J gene: TRBJ1-5
D gene: -
clone size: -
CDR3 protein: CASSPSFSTVSNQPQHF
CDR3 DNA: TGTGCCAGCAGTCCGTCCTTCTCGACCGTTAGCAATCAGCCCCAGCATTTT

V gene: TRBV20-1
J gene: TRBJ2-7
D gene: TRBD2
clone size: few
CDR3 protein: CSAAGTSGRDSYEQYF
CDR3 DNA: TGCAGTGCTGCCGGGACTAGCGGGAGGGACTCCTACGAGCAGTACTTC

V gene: TRBV6-2/TRBV6-3
J gene: TRBJ1-5
D gene: -
clone size: few
CDR3 protein: CASTPRGDYQPQHF
CDR3 DNA: TGTGCCAGCACCCCCAGAGGGGATTATCAGCCCCAGCATTTT

V gene: TRBV28
J gene: TRBJ1-3
D gene: TRBD1
clone size: few
CDR3 protein: CASRIGTGRLGTIYF
CDR3 DNA: TGTGCCAGCAGAATTGGGACAGGGAGGCTTGGCACCATATATTTT

V gene: TRBV6-2/TRBV6-3
J gene: TRBJ1-3
D gene: -
clone size: -
CDR3 protein: CASRWTATGNTIYF
CDR3 DNA: TGTGCCAGCCGATGGACAGCAACCGGAAACACCATATATTTT

V gene: TRBV30
J gene: TRBJ1-1
D gene: -
clone size: -
CDR3 protein: CAREGPGGAFF
CDR3 DNA: TGTGCCCGAGAGGGACCCGGGGGAGCTTTCTTT

V gene: TRBV20-1
J gene: TRBJ1-1
D gene: TRBD1
clone size: -
CDR3 protein: CSARAKVGQGMGGPEAFF
CDR3 DNA: TGCAGTGCTCGGGCGAAAGTGGGACAGGGGATGGGAGGGCCTGAAGCTTTCTTT

V gene: TRBV19
J gene: TRBJ2-3
D gene: TRBD2
clone size: -
CDR3 protein: CASSPASPSGRDTQYF
CDR3 DNA: TGTGCCAGTAGTCCTGCCTCACCTAGCGGGAGGGATACGCAGTATTTT

V gene: TRBV2
J gene: TRBJ2-7
D gene: -
clone size: -
CDR3 protein: CASRGPPYEQYF
CDR3 DNA: TGTGCCAGCCGGGGGCCTCCGTACGAGCAGTACTTC

V gene: TRBV7-2
J gene: TRBJ1-1
D gene: TRBD1
clone size: -
CDR3 protein: CASSLSGTANTEAFF
CDR3 DNA: TGTGCCAGCAGCTTATCCGGGACAGCGAACACTGAAGCTTTCTTT

V gene: TRBV18
J gene: TRBJ1-6
D gene: -
clone size: -
CDR3 protein: CASSPGVDNSPLHF
CDR3 DNA: TGTGCCAGCTCGCCAGGGGTCGATAATTCACCCCTCCACTTT

V gene: TRBV6-5
J gene: TRBJ2-2
D gene: -
clone size: -
CDR3 protein: CASSSTGRGHLNTGELFF
CDR3 DNA: TGTGCCAGCAGTTCTACAGGCCGGGGACACCTCAACACCGGGGAGCTGTTTTTT

V gene: TRBV27
J gene: TRBJ1-2
D gene: TRBD1
clone size: few
CDR3 protein: CASSSQGALSSSGYTF
CDR3 DNA: TGTGCCAGCAGTTCGCAGGGGGCGCTGAGCTCGAGTGGCTACACCTTC

V gene: TRBV6-5
J gene: TRBJ1-1
D gene: -
clone size: -
CDR3 protein: CASSYVRGNTEAFF
CDR3 DNA: TGTGCCAGCAGTTACGTGAGGGGGAACACTGAAGCTTTCTTT

V gene: TRBV2
J gene: TRBJ2-7
D gene: -
clone size: -
CDR3 protein: CATTPGRFSYEQYF
CDR3 DNA: TGTGCCACCACCCCAGGACGGTTTTCCTACGAGCAGTACTTC

V gene: TRBV20-1
J gene: TRBJ2-7
D gene: -
clone size: -
CDR3 protein: CSAKTVSYEQYF
CDR3 DNA: TGCAGTGCTAAGACGGTGTCCTACGAGCAGTACTTC

V gene: TRBV28
J gene: TRBJ1-6
D gene: -
clone size: -
CDR3 protein: CASRGTDYSSYNSPLHF
CDR3 DNA: TGTGCCAGCAGGGGGACGGACTACAGCTCCTATAATTCACCCCTCCACTTT

V gene: TRBV5-1
J gene: TRBJ1-6
D gene: -
clone size: -
CDR3 protein: CASSLEVGISYNSPLHF
CDR3 DNA: TGCGCCAGCAGCTTGGAAGTAGGAATCTCCTATAATTCACCCCTCCACTTT

V gene: TRBV10-3
J gene: TRBJ1-2
D gene: -
clone size: -
CDR3 protein: CAISGGLQGGNYGYTF
CDR3 DNA: TGTGCCATCAGTGGTGGGTTACAGGGAGGTAACTATGGCTACACCTTC

V gene: TRBV7-2
J gene: TRBJ1-5
D gene: -
clone size: -
CDR3 protein: CASSLGAGGNQPQHF
CDR3 DNA: TGTGCCAGCAGCTTGGGAGCTGGGGGCAATCAGCCCCAGCATTTT

V gene: TRBV6-2/TRBV6-3
J gene: TRBJ2-7
D gene: TRBD2
clone size: -
CDR3 protein: CASSTRTRREQYF
CDR3 DNA: TGTGCCAGCAGTACCCGGACTAGACGCGAGCAGTACTTC

V gene: TRBV20-1
J gene: TRBJ1-5
D gene: -
clone size: -
CDR3 protein: CSASLGGALWDQPQHF
CDR3 DNA: TGCAGTGCTAGCCTTGGGGGGGCCCTATGGGATCAGCCCCAGCATTTT

V gene: TRBV7-9
J gene: TRBJ1-3
D gene: TRBD1
clone size: -
CDR3 protein: CASSNQLRGLTGNTIYF
CDR3 DNA: TGTGCCAGCAGCAACCAACTCAGGGGGCTGACTGGAAACACCATATATTTT

V gene: TRBV6-1
J gene: TRBJ2-3
D gene: -
clone size: -
CDR3 protein: CASRGGPITQYF
CDR3 DNA: TGTGCCAGCAGAGGAGGGCCTATTACGCAGTATTTT

V gene: TRBV20-1
J gene: TRBJ1-3
D gene: -
clone size: -
CDR3 protein: CASRGTSSKSGNTIYF
CDR3 DNA: TGCGCGTCACGCGGGACATCATCCAAGTCTGGAAACACCATATATTTT

V gene: TRBV28
J gene: TRBJ2-5
D gene: TRBD2
clone size: -
CDR3 protein: CASSHRYIFGTSGSKTQYF
CDR3 DNA: TGTGCCAGCAGTCACCGATACATTTTTGGGACTAGCGGGAGTAAGACCCAGTACTTC

V gene: TRBV15
J gene: TRBJ2-1
D gene: -
clone size: -
CDR3 protein: CATRGSQVNEQFF
CDR3 DNA: TGTGCCACCAGAGGGAGTCAGGTCAATGAGCAGTTCTTC

V gene: TRBV15
J gene: TRBJ1-6
D gene: -
clone size: few
CDR3 protein: CATSRDLTTVSYNSPLHF
CDR3 DNA: TGTGCCACCAGCAGAGATCTAACAACAGTCTCCTATAATTCACCCCTCCACTTT

V gene: TRBV19
J gene: TRBJ2-3
D gene: -
clone size: once
CDR3 protein: CASSIAPRSTHTDTQYF
CDR3 DNA: TGTGCCAGTAGTATCGCCCCTCGGAGTACCCACACAGATACGCAGTATTTT

V gene: TRBV27
J gene: TRBJ1-5
D gene: -
clone size: few
CDR3 protein: CASSLSGSSYQPQHF
CDR3 DNA: TGTGCCAGCAGTTTATCCGGGTCCAGTTATCAGCCCCAGCATTTT

V gene: TRBV7-3
J gene: TRBJ1-2
D gene: TRBD1
clone size: few
CDR3 protein: CASSFGQAVGGYTF
CDR3 DNA: TGTGCCAGCAGCTTCGGACAGGCCGTGGGAGGCTACACCTTC

V gene: TRBV6-1
J gene: TRBJ1-3
D gene: -
clone size: -
CDR3 protein: CASTAYRADAIYF
CDR3 DNA: TGTGCCAGCACGGCCTACAGGGCTGACGCCATATATTTT

V gene: TRBV6-2/TRBV6-3
J gene: TRBJ2-4
D gene: -
clone size: -
CDR3 protein: CASSYSTDTLFVKNIQYF
CDR3 DNA: TGTGCCAGCAGTTACTCAACCGATACCCTTTTTGTCAAAAACATTCAGTACTTC

V gene: TRBV20-1
J gene: TRBJ2-7
D gene: -
clone size: once
CDR3 protein: CSEGSDREQYF
CDR3 DNA: TGCAGTGAAGGGTCAGATCGCGAGCAGTACTTC

V gene: TRBV27
J gene: TRBJ1-6
D gene: -
clone size: -
CDR3 protein: CASSLTSGAYNSPLHF
CDR3 DNA: TGTGCCAGCAGTCTAACATCCGGGGCCTATAATTCACCCCTCCACTTT

V gene: TRBV5-3
J gene: TRBJ2-3
D gene: TRBD2
clone size: -
CDR3 protein: CASSLGYGSGREGTDTQYF
CDR3 DNA: TGTGCCAGCAGCCTGGGGTATGGTAGCGGGAGAGAAGGGACAGATACGCAGTATTTT

V gene: TRBV24-1
J gene: TRBJ2-1
D gene: TRBD2
clone size: -
CDR3 protein: CATERESGYNEQFF
CDR3 DNA: TGTGCCACCGAGCGGGAGTCAGGTTACAATGAGCAGTTCTTC

V gene: TRBV6-5
J gene: TRBJ1-1
D gene: -
clone size: few
CDR3 protein: CASSYSGSSEAFF
CDR3 DNA: TGTGCCAGCAGTTACTCAGGATCATCTGAAGCTTTCTTT

V gene: TRBV28
J gene: TRBJ1-2
D gene: -
clone size: -
CDR3 protein: CAIPDTSYGYTF
CDR3 DNA: TGTGCCATCCCAGACACGTCCTATGGCTACACCTTC

V gene: TRBV20-1
J gene: TRBJ2-7
D gene: TRBD2
clone size: -
CDR3 protein: CSARVGSLSGKSKGQYF
CDR3 DNA: TGCAGTGCTAGGGTTGGGTCACTAAGCGGGAAGTCGAAGGGGCAGTACTTC

V gene: TRBV7-9
J gene: TRBJ2-3
D gene: -
clone size: -
CDR3 protein: CASSPNPGRRTDTQYF
CDR3 DNA: TGTGCCAGCAGCCCGAACCCCGGCCGCCGAACCGATACGCAGTATTTT

V gene: TRBV7-9
J gene: TRBJ1-1
D gene: TRBD1
clone size: -
CDR3 protein: CASSLNGQGNTEAFF
CDR3 DNA: TGTGCCAGCAGCTTAAATGGACAGGGAAACACTGAAGCTTTCTTT

V gene: TRBV6-1
J gene: TRBJ2-2
D gene: TRBD1
clone size: few
CDR3 protein: CASSEGQGRTGELFF
CDR3 DNA: TGTGCCAGCAGTGAAGGACAGGGTCGGACCGGGGAGCTGTTTTTT

V gene: TRBV6-2/TRBV6-3
J gene: TRBJ2-1
D gene: TRBD2
clone size: few
CDR3 protein: CASSYGRGGRGFGEQFF
CDR3 DNA: TGTGCCAGCAGTTACGGGAGGGGCGGGAGGGGGTTCGGTGAGCAGTTCTTC

V gene: TRBV9
J gene: TRBJ2-7
D gene: TRBD2
clone size: -
CDR3 protein: CASSGSGSGLKYEQYF
CDR3 DNA: TGTGCCAGCAGCGGTAGCGGGAGTGGTCTTAAGTACGAGCAGTACTTC

V gene: TRBV11-2
J gene: TRBJ1-2
D gene: -
clone size: -
CDR3 protein: CASSRSTGPVYGYTF
CDR3 DNA: TGTGCCAGCAGCCGATCGACAGGTCCCGTCTATGGCTACACCTTC

V gene: TRBV5-4
J gene: TRBJ1-2
D gene: -
clone size: -
CDR3 protein: CASSPGTPYGYTF
CDR3 DNA: TGTGCCAGCAGCCCCGGGACCCCTTATGGCTACACCTTC

V gene: TRBV30
J gene: TRBJ2-1
D gene: TRBD2
clone size: -
CDR3 protein: CAWGGGTRLKYNEQFF
CDR3 DNA: TGTGCCTGGGGGGGAGGGACTAGACTTAAATACAATGAGCAGTTCTTC

V gene: TRBV30
J gene: TRBJ1-6
D gene: -
clone size: -
CDR3 protein: CAWSVPSGAGSPLHF
CDR3 DNA: TGTGCCTGGAGCGTCCCGTCGGGGGCTGGTTCACCCCTCCACTTT

V gene: TRBV6-5
J gene: TRBJ2-3
D gene: -
clone size: few
CDR3 protein: CASSYGGTDTQYF
CDR3 DNA: TGTGCCAGCAGTTACGGAGGCACAGATACGCAGTATTTT

V gene: TRBV29-1
J gene: TRBJ1-4
D gene: TRBD1
clone size: -
CDR3 protein: CSVTKQGEGEKLFF
CDR3 DNA: TGCAGCGTTACTAAACAGGGGGAAGGGGAAAAACTGTTTTTT

V gene: TRBV5-1
J gene: TRBJ1-6
D gene: -
clone size: -
CDR3 protein: CASSVQAPENSPLHF
CDR3 DNA: TGCGCCAGCAGTGTACAGGCCCCTGAGAATTCACCCCTCCACTTT

V gene: TRBV30
J gene: TRBJ1-1
D gene: -
clone size: -
CDR3 protein: CAWYTVRVRTEAFF
CDR3 DNA: TGTGCCTGGTACACCGTCCGGGTGCGCACTGAAGCTTTCTTT

V gene: TRBV27
J gene: TRBJ1-1
D gene: -
clone size: -
CDR3 protein: CASSTQGWTEAFF
CDR3 DNA: TGTGCCAGCAGTACCCAGGGGTGGACTGAAGCTTTCTTT

V gene: TRBV5-1
J gene: TRBJ1-1
D gene: -
clone size: -
CDR3 protein: CASSIYSPNTEAFF
CDR3 DNA: TGCGCCAGCAGCATTTACTCACCGAACACTGAAGCTTTCTTT

V gene: TRBV18
J gene: TRBJ2-7
D gene: TRBD2
clone size: -
CDR3 protein: CASSPFDSSGSYEQYF
CDR3 DNA: TGTGCCAGCTCACCATTCGATTCTAGCGGGAGCTACGAGCAGTACTTC

V gene: TRBV20-1
J gene: TRBJ2-4
D gene: TRBD2
clone size: few
CDR3 protein: CSASTSGRNIQYF
CDR3 DNA: TGCAGTGCTAGTACGAGCGGGAGGAACATTCAGTACTTC

V gene: TRBV29-1
J gene: TRBJ2-5
D gene: -
clone size: -
CDR3 protein: CSVEIPPGETQYF
CDR3 DNA: TGCAGCGTTGAAATCCCCCCGGGAGAGACCCAGTACTTC

V gene: TRBV20-1
J gene: TRBJ1-4
D gene: -
clone size: -
CDR3 protein: CSARARGGRINEKLFF
CDR3 DNA: TGCAGTGCTAGGGCCCGTGGGGGCCGGATTAATGAAAAACTGTTTTTT